The sequence of this T cell receptor (beta chain) was determined in a study of radiotherapy plus CTLA-4 blockade in lung cancer. Looking at the study overall: Objective responses were documented in around 18% of patients, with disease control in about 31%.

Some clones are missing from TCRdb's copy, which holds only in-frame ones; the method was immunoSEQ multiplex PCR. The sample shows about 15,000 clones, about 87% of them seen only once. The germline V gene encodes CDR1 MDHEN and CDR2 SYDVKM. V lost 7 bases and J 6 bases, leaving 10 bases between the germline ends. The CDR3 is 12 amino acids. Focal radiation was given together with CTLA-4 blockade (ipilimumab) to patients with chemo-refractory metastatic non-small-cell lung cancer. Sequenced here: peripheral blood, sampled from a patient treated with radiotherapy plus ipilimumab. This chain connects TRBV28 to TRBJ1-5; D call uncertain. This sequence originates from a human donor with non-small cell lung cancer that progressed on radiotherapy plus ipilimumab. Some clones in this sample may be carry-over from other donors' samples. The CDR3 here is CASTSRGQPQHF. DNA for the CDR3: TGTGCCAGCACCTCTCGCGGTCAGCCCCAGCATTTT.